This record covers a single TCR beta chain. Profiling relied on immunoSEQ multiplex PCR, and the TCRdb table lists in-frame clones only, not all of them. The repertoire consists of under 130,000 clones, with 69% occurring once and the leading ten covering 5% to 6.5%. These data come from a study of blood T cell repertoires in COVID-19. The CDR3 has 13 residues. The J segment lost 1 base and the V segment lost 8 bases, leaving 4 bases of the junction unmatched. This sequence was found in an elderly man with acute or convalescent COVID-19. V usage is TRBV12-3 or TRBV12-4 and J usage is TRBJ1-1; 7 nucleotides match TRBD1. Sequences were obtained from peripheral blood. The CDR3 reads CASGTAPNTEAFF. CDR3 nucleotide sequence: TGTGCCAGCGGGACAGCGCCGAACACTGAAGCTTTCTTT.